This T cell receptor beta chain was retrieved from a study of T cell responses to AZD1222 COVID-19 vaccine. Clones were read by immunoSEQ multiplex PCR, and TCRdb kept only the in-frame ones, dropping some. The sample consists of about 86,000 clones, 88% of them appearing once. The V gene's germline CDR1 is SSHAT and CDR2 FNYEAQ (reference sequence). The trim removed 4 bases at V and 2 bases at J, leaving 7 bases unmatched. The CDR3 totals 15 residues. Investigators merged groups given second doses at roughly 4 or roughly 12 weeks. The input for sequencing was peripheral blood, taken 28 days after the second AZD1222 dose. J is TRBJ2-5 and V is TRBV7-7; 7 bases map to TRBD1. The receptor comes from an adult who received the AZD1222 COVID-19 vaccine. The DNA of the CDR3 is TGTGCCAGCAGCTCGCAACCGGGACAGCAAGAGACCCAGTACTTC. As protein: CASSSQPGQQETQYF.